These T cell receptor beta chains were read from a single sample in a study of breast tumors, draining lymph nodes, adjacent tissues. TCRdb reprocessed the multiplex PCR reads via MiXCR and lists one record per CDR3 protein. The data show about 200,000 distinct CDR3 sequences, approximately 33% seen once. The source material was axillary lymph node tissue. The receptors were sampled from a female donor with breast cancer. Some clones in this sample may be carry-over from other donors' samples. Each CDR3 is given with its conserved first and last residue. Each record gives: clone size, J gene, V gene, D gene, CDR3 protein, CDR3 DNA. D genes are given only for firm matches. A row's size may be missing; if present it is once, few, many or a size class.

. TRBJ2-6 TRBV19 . CASSMDWGSGANVLTF TGTGCCAGTAGTATGGACTGGGGATCGGGGGCTAACGTCCTGACTTTC
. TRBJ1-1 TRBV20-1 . CSARQGSMNTEAFF TGCAGTGCTAGACAGGGCTCGATGAACACTGAAGCTTTCTTT
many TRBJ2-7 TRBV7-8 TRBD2 CASSVLAGTTYEQYF TGTGCCAGCAGCGTACTAGCGGGGACCACCTACGAGCAGTACTTC
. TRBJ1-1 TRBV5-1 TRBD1 CASSSDRGHWANTEAFF TGCGCCAGCAGCTCCGACAGGGGGCATTGGGCGAACACTGAAGCTTTCTTT
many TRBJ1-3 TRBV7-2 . CASRDGGSGNTIYF TGTGCCAGCAGGGATGGGGGCTCTGGAAACACCATATATTTT
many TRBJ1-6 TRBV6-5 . CASSRGGGSPLHF TGTGCCAGCAGCCGCGGGGGTGGGTCACCCCTCCACTTT
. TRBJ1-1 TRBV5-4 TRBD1 CASSLEGGREAFF TGTGCCAGCAGCTTGGAAGGGGGCAGAGAAGCTTTCTTT
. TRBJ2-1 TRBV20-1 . CSAWDPRNPNEQFF TGCAGTGCATGGGACCCCCGAAATCCCAATGAGCAGTTCTTC
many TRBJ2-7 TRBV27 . CASADYSYEQYF TGTGCCAGTGCCGATTACTCGTACGAGCAGTACTTC
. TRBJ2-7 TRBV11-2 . CASSLLTAAGPRLEQYF TGTGCCAGCAGCCTTCTGACGGCGGCAGGGCCCCGGTTGGAGCAGTACTTC
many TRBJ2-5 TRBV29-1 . CSVGGKETQYF TGCAGCGTTGGGGGTAAAGAGACCCAGTACTTC
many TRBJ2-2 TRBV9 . CASSGSNTGELFF TGTGCCAGCAGCGGCAGTAACACCGGGGAGCTGTTTTTT
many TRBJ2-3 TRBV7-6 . CASSLGTEADTQYF TGTGCCAGCAGCTTAGGGACAGAGGCAGATACGCAGTATTTT
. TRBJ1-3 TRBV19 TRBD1 CASHSGGSGNTIYF TGTGCCAGTCATTCAGGGGGCTCCGGAAACACCATATATTTT
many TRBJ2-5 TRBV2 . CASSFLRDLYGTQYF TGTGCCAGCAGTTTCCTCCGGGACCTCTATGGGACCCAGTACTTC
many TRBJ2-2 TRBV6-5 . CASSYGGNTGELFF TGTGCCAGCAGTTACGGAGGAAACACCGGGGAGCTGTTTTTT
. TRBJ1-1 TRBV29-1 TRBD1 CSVDMGTAEAFF TGCAGCGTTGATATGGGGACAGCTGAAGCTTTCTTT
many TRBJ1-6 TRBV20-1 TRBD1 CSASWRLGVGIGQGGSPLHF TGCAGTGCTAGTTGGCGGTTGGGAGTGGGGATCGGACAGGGGGGTTCACCCCTCCACTTT
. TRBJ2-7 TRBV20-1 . CSDQRPYEQSF TGCAGTGACCAGCGGCCCTACGAGCAGTCCTTC
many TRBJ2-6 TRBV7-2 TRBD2 CASSQRTGTSGSGANVLTF TGTGCCAGCAGCCAGAGGACCGGGACTAGCGGCTCTGGGGCCAACGTCCTGACTTTC
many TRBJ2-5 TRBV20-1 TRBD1 CSAGQGRETQYF TGCAGCGCCGGACAGGGTCGAGAGACCCAGTACTTC
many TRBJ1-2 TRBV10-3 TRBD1 CAIRELSGTEINYGYTF TGTGCCATCAGAGAGCTCTCCGGGACAGAGATCAACTATGGCTACACCTTC
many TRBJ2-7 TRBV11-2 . CASSLIRDPYEQYF TGTGCCAGCAGCTTAATTCGGGATCCCTACGAGCAGTACTTC
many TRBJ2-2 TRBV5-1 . CASSPGDTNTGELFF TGCGCCAGCAGCCCTGGGGACACTAACACCGGGGAGCTGTTTTTT
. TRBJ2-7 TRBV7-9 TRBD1 CASLPAGTGRSYEQYF TGTGCCAGCCTCCCCGCCGGGACAGGACGCTCCTACGAGCAGTACTTC
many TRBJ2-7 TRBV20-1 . CSAPKSRGAPSEQYF TGCAGTGCTCCCAAAAGCAGGGGGGCCCCCAGTGAGCAGTACTTC
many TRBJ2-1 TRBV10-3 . CAISEGGFSYNEQFF TGTGCCATCAGTGAAGGGGGGTTCTCCTACAATGAGCAGTTCTTC
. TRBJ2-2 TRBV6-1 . CASSKQGVGTGELFF TGTGCCAGCAGTAAACAAGGCGTGGGGACCGGGGAGCTGTTTTTT
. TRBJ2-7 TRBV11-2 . CASSGRRGAYEQYF TGTGCCAGCAGCGGAAGGCGGGGAGCCTACGAGCAGTACTTC
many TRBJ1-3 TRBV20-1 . CSASRYSGNTIYF TGCAGTGCTAGTAGGTACTCTGGAAACACCATATATTTT
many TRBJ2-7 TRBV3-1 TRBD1 CASSQYRDRVHEQYF TGTGCCAGCAGCCAATACCGGGACAGGGTCCACGAGCAGTACTTC
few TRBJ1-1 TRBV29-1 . CSATPILNTEAFF TGCAGCGCCACACCGATATTGAACACTGAAGCTTTCTTT
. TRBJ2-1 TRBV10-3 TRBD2 CAISDAGLAGEDEQFF TGTGCCATCAGTGATGCGGGACTAGCGGGAGAAGATGAGCAGTTCTTC
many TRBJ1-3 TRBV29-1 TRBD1 CSVSSGTGPGNTIYF TGCAGCGTTTCCTCCGGGACAGGGCCAGGAAACACCATATATTTT
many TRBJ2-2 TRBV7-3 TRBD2 CASSLTGLVGELFF TGTGCCAGCAGCTTAACCGGACTAGTCGGGGAGCTGTTTTTT
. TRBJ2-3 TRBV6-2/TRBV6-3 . CASSLGSLDTQYF TGTGCCAGCAGTCTCGGGTCCTTAGATACGCAGTATTTT
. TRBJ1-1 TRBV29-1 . CSVTQPGITEAFF TGCAGCGTGACACAACCGGGGATAACTGAAGCTTTCTTT
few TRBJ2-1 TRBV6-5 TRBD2 CASSHSRGLDEQFF TGTGCCAGCAGTCACTCGCGGGGGTTGGATGAGCAGTTCTTC
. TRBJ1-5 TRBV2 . CASSQTSGQVNQPQHF TGTGCCAGCAGCCAGACTAGCGGCCAGGTCAATCAGCCCCAGCATTTT
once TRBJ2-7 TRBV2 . CASSNMGSMDERYF TGTGCCAGCTCAAACATGGGGTCGATGGACGAGCGGTACTTC
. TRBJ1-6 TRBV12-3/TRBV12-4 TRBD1 CASSFSGTASPLHF TGTGCCAGCAGTTTTTCCGGGACAGCTTCACCCCTCCACTTT
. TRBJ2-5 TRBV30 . CARTLEETQYF TGTGCCCGGACCTTAGAAGAGACCCAGTACTTC
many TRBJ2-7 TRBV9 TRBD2 CASSSGTSGSVLLGEQYF TGTGCCAGCAGCAGCGGGACTAGCGGGAGCGTACTACTAGGGGAGCAGTACTTC
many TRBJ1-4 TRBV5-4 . CASSLAEATNEKLFF TGTGCCAGCAGCTTGGCCGAGGCAACTAATGAAAAACTGTTTTTT
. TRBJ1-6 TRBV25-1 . CASSARAVGLGSPLHF TGTGCCAGCAGTGCTAGAGCGGTGGGCCTTGGTTCACCCCTCCACTTT
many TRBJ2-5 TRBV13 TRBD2 CASSIGLVVPTQYF TGTGCCAGCAGCATCGGACTAGTGGTCCCGACCCAGTACTTC
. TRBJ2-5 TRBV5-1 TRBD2 CASSYPTSGREYF TGCGCCAGCAGCTACCCGACTAGCGGAAGGGAATACTTC
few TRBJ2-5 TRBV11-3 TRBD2 CASSLMPPSAGDQETQYF TGTGCCAGCAGCTTAATGCCCCCTTCAGCGGGAGACCAAGAGACCCAGTACTTC
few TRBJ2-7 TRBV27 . CASSLSSGLAYEQYF TGTGCCAGCAGTTTATCATCCGGGCTAGCCTACGAGCAGTACTTC
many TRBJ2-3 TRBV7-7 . CASSLERDGTQYF TGTGCTAGCAGCTTAGAACGCGACGGTACGCAGTATTTT
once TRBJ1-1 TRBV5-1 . CASSLVFENTEAFF TGCGCCAGCAGCTTGGTTTTCGAGAACACTGAAGCTTTCTTT
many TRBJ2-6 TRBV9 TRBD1 CASSGQGAISGANVLTF TGTGCCAGCAGCGGACAGGGGGCTATCTCTGGGGCCAACGTCCTGACTTTC
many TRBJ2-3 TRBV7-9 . CASSFEGGTDTQYF TGTGCCAGCAGCTTCGAGGGGGGCACAGATACGCAGTATTTT
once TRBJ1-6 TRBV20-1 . CSARDISGKTSPLHF TGCAGTGCTAGAGATATAAGCGGGAAGACTTCACCCCTCCACTTT
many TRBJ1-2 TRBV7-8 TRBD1 CASSLGTGSGYGYTF TGTGCCAGCAGCTTAGGGACAGGGAGTGGGTATGGCTACACCTTC
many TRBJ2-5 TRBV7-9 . CASSPTRESGTQYF TGTGCCAGCAGTCCTACCCGGGAGTCGGGGACCCAGTACTTC